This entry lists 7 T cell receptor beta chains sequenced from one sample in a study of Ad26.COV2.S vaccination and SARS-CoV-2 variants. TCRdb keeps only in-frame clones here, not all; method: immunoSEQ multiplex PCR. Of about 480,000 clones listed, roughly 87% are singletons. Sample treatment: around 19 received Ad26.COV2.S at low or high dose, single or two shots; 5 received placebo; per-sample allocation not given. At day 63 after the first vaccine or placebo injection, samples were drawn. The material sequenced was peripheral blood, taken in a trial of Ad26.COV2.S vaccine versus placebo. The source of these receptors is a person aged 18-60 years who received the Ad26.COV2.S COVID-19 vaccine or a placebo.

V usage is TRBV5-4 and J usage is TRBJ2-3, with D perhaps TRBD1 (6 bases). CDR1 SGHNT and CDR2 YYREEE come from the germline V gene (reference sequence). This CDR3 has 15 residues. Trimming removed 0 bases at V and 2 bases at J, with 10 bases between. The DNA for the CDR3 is TGTGCCAGCAGCTTGGGGGGACACTACACAGATACGCAGTATTTT. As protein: CASSLGGHYTDTQYF.

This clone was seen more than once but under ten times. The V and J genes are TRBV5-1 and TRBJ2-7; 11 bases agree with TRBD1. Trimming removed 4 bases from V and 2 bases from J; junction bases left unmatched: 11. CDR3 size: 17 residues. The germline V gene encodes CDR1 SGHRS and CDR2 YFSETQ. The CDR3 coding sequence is TGCGCCAGCAGCCTGGGACAGGGGGGTTCGCGAGCCTACGAGCAGTACTTC. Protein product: CASSLGQGGSRAYEQYF.

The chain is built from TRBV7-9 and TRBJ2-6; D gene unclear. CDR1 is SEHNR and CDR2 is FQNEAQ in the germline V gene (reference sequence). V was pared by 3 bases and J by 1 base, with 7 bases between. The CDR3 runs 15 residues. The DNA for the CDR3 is TGTGCCAGCAGCTTGGGAATGTCTGGGGCCAACGTCCTGACTTTC. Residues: CASSLGMSGANVLTF.

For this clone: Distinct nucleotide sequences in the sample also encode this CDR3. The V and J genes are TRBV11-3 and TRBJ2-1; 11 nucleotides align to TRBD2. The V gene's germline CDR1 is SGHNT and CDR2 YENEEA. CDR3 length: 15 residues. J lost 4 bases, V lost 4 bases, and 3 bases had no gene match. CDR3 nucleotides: TGTGCCAGCAGCTCCGGGACTAGCGGTTACAATGAGCAGTTCTTC. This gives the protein CASSSGTSGYNEQFF.

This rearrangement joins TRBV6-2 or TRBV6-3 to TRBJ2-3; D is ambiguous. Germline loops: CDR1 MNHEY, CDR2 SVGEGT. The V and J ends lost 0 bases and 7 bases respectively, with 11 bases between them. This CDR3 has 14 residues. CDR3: CASSYSAGLNTQYF. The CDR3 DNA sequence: TGTGCCAGCAGTTACTCCGCCGGGCTAAATACGCAGTATTTT.

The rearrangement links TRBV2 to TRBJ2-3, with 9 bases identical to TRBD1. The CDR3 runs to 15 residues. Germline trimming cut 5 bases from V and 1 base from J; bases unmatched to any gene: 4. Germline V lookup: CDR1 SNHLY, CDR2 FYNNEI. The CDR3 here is CASSKGQGGTDTQYF. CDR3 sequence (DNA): TGTGCCAGCAGTAAGGGACAGGGAGGCACAGATACGCAGTATTTT.

In DNA, the CDR3 is TGCAGTGCTAGTGTCTCAGCTGGAAACACCATATATTTT. Amino acid sequence: CSASVSAGNTIYF. The chain is built from TRBV20-1 and TRBJ1-3; D is unclear. CDR3 length: 13 residues. Trimming cost V 3 bases and J 2 bases, with 8 bases left between them. The germline V gene has CDR1 DFQATT and CDR2 SNEGSKA (reference sequence).